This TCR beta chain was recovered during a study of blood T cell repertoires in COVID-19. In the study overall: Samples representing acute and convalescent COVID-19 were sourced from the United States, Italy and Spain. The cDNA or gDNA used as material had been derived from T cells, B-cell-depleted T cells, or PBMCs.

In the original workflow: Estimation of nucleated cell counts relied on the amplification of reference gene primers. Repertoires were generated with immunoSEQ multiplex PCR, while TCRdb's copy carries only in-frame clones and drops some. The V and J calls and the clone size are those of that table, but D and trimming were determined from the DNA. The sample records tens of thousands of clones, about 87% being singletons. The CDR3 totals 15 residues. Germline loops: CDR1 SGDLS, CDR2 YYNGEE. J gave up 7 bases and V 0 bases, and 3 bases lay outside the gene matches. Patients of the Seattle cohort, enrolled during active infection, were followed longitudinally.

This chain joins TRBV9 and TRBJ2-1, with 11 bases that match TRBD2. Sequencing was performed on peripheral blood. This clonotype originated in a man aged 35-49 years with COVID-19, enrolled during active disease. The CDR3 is CASSVATSGKNEQFF. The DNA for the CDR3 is TGTGCCAGCAGCGTAGCGACTAGCGGGAAAAATGAGCAGTTCTTC.